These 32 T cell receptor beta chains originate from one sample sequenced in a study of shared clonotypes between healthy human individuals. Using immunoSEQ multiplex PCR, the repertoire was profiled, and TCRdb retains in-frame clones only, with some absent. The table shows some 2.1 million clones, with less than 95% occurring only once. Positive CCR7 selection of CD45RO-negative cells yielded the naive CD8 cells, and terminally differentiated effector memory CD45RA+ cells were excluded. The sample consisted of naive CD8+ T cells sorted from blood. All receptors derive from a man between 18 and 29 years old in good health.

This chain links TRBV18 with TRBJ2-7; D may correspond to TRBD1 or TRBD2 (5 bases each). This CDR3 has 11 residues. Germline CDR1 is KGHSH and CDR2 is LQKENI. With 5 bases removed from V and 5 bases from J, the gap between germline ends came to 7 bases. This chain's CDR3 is CASSEGNEQYF. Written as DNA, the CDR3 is TGTGCCAGCTCAGAGGGGAACGAGCAGTACTTC.

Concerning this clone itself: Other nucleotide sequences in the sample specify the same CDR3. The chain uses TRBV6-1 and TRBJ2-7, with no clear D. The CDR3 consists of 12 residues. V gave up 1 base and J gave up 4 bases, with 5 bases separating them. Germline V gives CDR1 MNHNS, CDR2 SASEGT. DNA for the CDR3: TGTGCCAGCAGTGAAGTTGGTTACGAGCAGTACTTC. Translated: CASSEVGYEQYF.

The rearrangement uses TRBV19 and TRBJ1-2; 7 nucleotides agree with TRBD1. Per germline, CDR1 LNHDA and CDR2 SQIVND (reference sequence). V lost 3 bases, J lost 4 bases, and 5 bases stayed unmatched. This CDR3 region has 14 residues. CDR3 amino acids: CASSMGTVFYGYTF. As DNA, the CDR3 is TGTGCCAGTAGTATGGGGACAGTGTTCTATGGCTACACCTTC. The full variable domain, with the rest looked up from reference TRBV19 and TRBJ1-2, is DGGITQSPKYLFRKEGQNVTLSCEQNLNHDAMYWYRQDPGQGLRLIYYSQIVNDFQKGDIAEGYSVSREKKESFPLTVTSAQKNPTAFYLCASSMGTVFYGYTFGSGTRLTVV.

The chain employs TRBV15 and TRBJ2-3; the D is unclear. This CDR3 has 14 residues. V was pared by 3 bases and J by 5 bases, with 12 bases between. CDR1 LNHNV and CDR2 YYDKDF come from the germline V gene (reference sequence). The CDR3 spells CATSSQALLDTQYF. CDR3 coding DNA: TGTGCCACCAGCAGCCAGGCCTTACTAGATACGCAGTATTTT.

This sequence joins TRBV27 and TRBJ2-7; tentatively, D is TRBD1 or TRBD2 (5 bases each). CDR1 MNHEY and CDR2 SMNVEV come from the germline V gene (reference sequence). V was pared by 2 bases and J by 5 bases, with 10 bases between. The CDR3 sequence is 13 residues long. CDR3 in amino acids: CASSLIGANEQYF. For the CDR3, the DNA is TGTGCCAGCAGTTTAATCGGGGCGAACGAGCAGTACTTC.

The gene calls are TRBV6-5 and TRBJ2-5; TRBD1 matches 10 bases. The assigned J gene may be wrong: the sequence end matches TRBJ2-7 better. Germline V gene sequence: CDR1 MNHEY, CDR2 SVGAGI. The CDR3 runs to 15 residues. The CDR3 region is CASSYWTGGSYEQYF. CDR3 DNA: TGTGCCAGCAGTTACTGGACAGGGGGATCCTACGAGCAGTACTTC.

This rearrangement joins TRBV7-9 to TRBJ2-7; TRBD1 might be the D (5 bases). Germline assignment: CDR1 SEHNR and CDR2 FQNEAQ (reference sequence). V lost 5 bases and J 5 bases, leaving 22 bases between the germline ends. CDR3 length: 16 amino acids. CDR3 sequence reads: CASSGVQGILSNEQYF. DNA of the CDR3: TGTGCCAGCAGCGGGGTGCAGGGAATACTTTCCAACGAGCAGTACTTC.

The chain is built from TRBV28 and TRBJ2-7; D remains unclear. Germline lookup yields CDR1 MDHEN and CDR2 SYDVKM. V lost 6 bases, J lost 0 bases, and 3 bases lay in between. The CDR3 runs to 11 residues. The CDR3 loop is CASSGSYEQYF. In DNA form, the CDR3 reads TGTGCCAGCAGCGGCTCCTACGAGCAGTACTTC.

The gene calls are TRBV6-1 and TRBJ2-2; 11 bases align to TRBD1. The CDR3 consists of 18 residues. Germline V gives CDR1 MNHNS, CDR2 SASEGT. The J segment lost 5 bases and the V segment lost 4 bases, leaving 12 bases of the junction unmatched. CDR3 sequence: CASSARSPGTGGTGELFF. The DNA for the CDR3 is TGTGCCAGCAGTGCCCGTTCGCCCGGGACAGGGGGGACCGGGGAGCTGTTTTTT.

The CDR3 DNA follows: TGTGCCAGCTCACCGGGACTAGCGGGGGGACTGGAAGAGACCCAGTACTTC. Protein sequence: CASSPGLAGGLEETQYF. V gene TRBV18 combines with J gene TRBJ2-5, with 15 bases lining up with TRBD2. The ends lost 3 bases at V and 3 bases at J; junction bases unmatched: 5. The CDR3 runs to 17 residues. CDR1 is KGHSH, CDR2 LQKENI, per germline.

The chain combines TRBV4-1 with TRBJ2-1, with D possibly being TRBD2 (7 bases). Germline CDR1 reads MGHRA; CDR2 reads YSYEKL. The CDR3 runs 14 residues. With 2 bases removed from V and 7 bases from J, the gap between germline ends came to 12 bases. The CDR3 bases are TGCGCCAGCAGCCAACGGGGGGCGGGAAATGAGCAGTTCTTC. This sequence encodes CASSQRGAGNEQFF.

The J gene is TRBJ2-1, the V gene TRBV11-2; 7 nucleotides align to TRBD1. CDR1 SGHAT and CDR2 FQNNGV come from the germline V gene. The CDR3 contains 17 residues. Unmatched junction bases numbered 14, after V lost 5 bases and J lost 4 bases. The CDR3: CASSADPGTEKYNEQFF. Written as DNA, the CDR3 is TGTGCCAGCAGCGCCGACCCCGGGACAGAGAAATACAATGAGCAGTTCTTC.

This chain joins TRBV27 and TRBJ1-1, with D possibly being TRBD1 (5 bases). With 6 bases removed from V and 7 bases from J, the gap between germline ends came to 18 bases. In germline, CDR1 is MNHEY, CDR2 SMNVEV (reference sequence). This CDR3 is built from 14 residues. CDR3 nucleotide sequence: TGTGCCAGCAGCGTTACAGCCTCCGACAGTGAAGCTTTCTTT. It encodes CASSVTASDSEAFF.

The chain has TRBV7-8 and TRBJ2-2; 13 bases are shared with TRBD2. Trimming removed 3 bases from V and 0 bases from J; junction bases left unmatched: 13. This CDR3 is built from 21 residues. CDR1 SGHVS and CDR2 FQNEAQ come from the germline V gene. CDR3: CASSFWASGLAGPTNTGELFF. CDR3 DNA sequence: TGTGCCAGCAGCTTTTGGGCATCGGGACTAGCGGGACCAACGAACACCGGGGAGCTGTTTTTT.

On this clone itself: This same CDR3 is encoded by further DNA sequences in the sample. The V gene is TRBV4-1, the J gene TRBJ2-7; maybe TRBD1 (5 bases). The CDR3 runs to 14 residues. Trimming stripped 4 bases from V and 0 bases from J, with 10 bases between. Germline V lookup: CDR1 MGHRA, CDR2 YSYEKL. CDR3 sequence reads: CASSPQGLSYEQYF. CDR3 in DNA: TGCGCCAGCAGCCCCCAGGGTCTCTCCTACGAGCAGTACTTC.

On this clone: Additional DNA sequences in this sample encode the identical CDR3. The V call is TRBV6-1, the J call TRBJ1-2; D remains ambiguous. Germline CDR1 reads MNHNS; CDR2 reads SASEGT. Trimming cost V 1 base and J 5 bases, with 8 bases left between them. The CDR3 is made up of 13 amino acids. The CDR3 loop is CASSEGHGYGYTF. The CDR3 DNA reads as TGTGCCAGCAGTGAAGGGCACGGTTATGGCTACACCTTC.

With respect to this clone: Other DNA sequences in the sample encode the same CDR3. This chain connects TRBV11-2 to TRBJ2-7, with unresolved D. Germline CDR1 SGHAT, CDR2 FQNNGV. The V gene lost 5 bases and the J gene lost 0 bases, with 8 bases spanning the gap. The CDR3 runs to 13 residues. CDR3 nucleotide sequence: TGTGCCAGCAGCCTGGTTGCCTCCTACGAGCAGTACTTC. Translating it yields CASSLVASYEQYF.

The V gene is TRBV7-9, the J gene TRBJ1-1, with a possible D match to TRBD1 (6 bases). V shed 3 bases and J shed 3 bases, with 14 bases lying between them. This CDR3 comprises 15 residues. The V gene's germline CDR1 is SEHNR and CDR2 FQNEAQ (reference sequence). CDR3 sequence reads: CASSFNRAGDTEAFF. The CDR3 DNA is TGTGCCAGCAGCTTTAACAGGGCGGGGGACACTGAAGCTTTCTTT.

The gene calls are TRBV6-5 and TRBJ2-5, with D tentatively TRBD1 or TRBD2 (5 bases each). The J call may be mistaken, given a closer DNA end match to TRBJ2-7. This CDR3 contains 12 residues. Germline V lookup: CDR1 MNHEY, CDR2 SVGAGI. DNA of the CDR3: TGTGCCAGCGGGGACCAGGGCTACGAGCAGTACTTC. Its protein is CASGDQGYEQYF.

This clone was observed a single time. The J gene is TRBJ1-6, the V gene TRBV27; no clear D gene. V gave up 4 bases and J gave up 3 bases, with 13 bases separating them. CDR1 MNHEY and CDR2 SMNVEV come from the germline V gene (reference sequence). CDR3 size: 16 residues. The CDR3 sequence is CASSSLDRGYNSPLHF. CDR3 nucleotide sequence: TGTGCCAGCAGTTCCTTGGACCGAGGCTATAATTCACCCCTCCACTTT.

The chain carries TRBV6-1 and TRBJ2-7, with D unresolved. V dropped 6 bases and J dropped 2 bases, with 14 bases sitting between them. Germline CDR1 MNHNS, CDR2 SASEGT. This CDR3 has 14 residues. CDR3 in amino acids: CASSPRLTTYEQYF. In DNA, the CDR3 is TGTGCCAGCAGCCCTAGACTGACGACCTACGAGCAGTACTTC.

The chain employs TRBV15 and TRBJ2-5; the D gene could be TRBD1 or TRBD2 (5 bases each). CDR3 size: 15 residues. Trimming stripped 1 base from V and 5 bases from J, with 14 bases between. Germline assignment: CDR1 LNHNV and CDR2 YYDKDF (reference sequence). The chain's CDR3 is CATSRVKAGTETQYF. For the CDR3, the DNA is TGTGCCACCAGCAGAGTGAAGGCAGGGACGGAGACCCAGTACTTC.

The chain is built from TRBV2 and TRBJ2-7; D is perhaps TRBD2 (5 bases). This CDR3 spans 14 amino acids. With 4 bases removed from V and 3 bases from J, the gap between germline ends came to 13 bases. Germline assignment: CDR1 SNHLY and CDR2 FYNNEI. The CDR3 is CASSVRTGDYEQYF. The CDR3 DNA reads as TGTGCCAGCAGTGTAAGGACTGGAGACTACGAGCAGTACTTC.

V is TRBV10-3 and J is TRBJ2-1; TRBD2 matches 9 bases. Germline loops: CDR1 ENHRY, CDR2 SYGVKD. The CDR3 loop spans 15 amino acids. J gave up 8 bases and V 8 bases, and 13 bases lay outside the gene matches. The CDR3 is CAIRGVAGVTDEQFF. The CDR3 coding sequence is TGTGCCATCCGGGGAGTAGCGGGAGTCACGGATGAGCAGTTCTTC.

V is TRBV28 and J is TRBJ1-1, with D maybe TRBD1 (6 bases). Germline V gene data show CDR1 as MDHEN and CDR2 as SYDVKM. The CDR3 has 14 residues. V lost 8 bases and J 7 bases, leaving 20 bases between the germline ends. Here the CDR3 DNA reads TGTGCCAGCTTGGGCAGGGGCTGGGGATATGAAGCTTTCTTT. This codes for CASLGRGWGYEAFF.

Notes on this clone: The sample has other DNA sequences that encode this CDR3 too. This chain's CDR3 is CASSLDRSTDTQYF. DNA of the CDR3: TGCGCCAGCAGCTTGGACCGGAGCACAGATACGCAGTATTTT. The chain uses TRBV5-1 and TRBJ2-3; unclear D gene. Trimming took 0 bases from V and 0 from J, leaving 5 bases between them. The CDR3 is made up of 14 amino acids. The germline gives CDR1 SGHRS, CDR2 YFSETQ. The full variable domain, completed using reference TRBV5-1 and TRBJ2-3, is KAGVTQTPRYLIKTRGQQVTLSCSPISGHRSVSWYQQTPGQGLQFLFEYFSETQRNKGNFPGRFSGRQFSNSRSEMNVSTLELGDSALYLCASSLDRSTDTQYFGPGTRLTVL.

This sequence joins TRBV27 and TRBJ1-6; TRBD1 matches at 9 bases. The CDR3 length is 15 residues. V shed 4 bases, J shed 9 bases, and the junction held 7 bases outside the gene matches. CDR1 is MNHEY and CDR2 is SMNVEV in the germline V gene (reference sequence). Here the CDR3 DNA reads TGTGCCAGCAGTTCCCGGGACAGGGAGGGTTCACCCCTCCACTTT. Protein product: CASSSRDREGSPLHF.

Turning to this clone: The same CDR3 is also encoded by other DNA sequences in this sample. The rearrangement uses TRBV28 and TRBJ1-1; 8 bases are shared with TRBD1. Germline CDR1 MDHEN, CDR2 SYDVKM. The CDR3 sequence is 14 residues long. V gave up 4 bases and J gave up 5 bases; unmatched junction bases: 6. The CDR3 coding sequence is TGTGCCAGCAGTTCAGGACAGGGAGGGACTGAAGCTTTCTTT. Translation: CASSSGQGGTEAFF.

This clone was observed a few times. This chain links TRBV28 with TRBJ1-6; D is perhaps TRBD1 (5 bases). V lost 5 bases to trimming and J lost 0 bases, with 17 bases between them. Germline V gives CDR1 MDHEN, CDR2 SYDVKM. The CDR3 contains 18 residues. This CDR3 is CASSPHAGSSSYNSPLHF. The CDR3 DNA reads TGTGCCAGCAGTCCGCATGCAGGGTCGAGCTCCTATAATTCACCCCTCCACTTT.

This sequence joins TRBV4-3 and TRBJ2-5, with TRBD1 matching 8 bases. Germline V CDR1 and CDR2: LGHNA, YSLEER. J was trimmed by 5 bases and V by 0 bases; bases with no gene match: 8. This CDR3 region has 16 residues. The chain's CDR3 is CASSQDGTGGVETQYF. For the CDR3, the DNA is TGCGCCAGCAGCCAAGATGGGACAGGCGGGGTGGAGACCCAGTACTTC.

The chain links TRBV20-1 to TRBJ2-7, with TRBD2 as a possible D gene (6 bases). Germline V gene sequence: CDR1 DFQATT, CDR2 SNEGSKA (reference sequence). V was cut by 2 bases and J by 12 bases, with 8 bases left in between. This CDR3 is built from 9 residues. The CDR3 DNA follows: TGCAGTGCTAGATGGGACTGGTACTTC. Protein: CSARWDWYF.

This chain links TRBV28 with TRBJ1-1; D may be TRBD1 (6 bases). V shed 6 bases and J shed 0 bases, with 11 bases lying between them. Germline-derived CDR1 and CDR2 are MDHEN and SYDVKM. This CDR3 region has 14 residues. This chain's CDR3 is CASRQTGMNTEAFF. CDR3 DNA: TGTGCCAGCAGACAAACAGGGATGAACACTGAAGCTTTCTTT.